This T cell receptor (beta chain) was documented in a study of blood T cell repertoires in COVID-19. This clone was observed a few times. Original data processing: Amplifying reference gene primers gave estimates of nucleated cell counts. TCRdb's table, derived via immunoSEQ multiplex PCR, lists solely in-frame clones and lacks some. The DNA gave D and trimming, while V, J and clone size come from that table. This sample carries under 150,000 clones, about 83% of them seen once, and the ten largest clones take 4.5% to 6%. Participants, about 18 to 90 years old, spanned around 25 US areas. Within 2 weeks before study entry, exposed participants met a COVID-19 case. The V end was cut by 3 bases, the J end by 0 bases, with 14 bases between. Germline values: CDR1 LGHDT, CDR2 YNNKEL (reference sequence). CDR3 length equals 16 residues.

The sample was PBMCs or T cells enriched from blood (not recorded which). V is TRBV3-1 (or the pseudogene TRBV3-2) and J is TRBJ1-2; D possibly corresponds to TRBD1 (5 bases). This clonotype was obtained from a woman in her forties or fifties who had been exposed to COVID-19. In nucleotides, the CDR3 is TGTGCCAGCAGCCAGGGGGGGTTGGAGCCTAACTATGGCTACACCTTC. Its translation: CASSQGGLEPNYGYTF.